The T cell receptor (beta chain) under discussion was sequenced for a study of T cell responses to AZD1222 COVID-19 vaccine. Overall study findings and caveats: The reported proportion of spike-specific TCRs targeting unmutated variant regions was nearly half. Scientists sampled the repertoires only once the peak T cell response had passed. Spike-wide vaccine-associated CD4 TCRs dominated at 160-218 and 743-854.

In regard to this clone: The antigen remains unidentified.

Data came from immunoSEQ multiplex PCR; TCRdb stores just in-frame clones and leaves some out. This table holds about 150,000 clones, about 89% found once. The germline CDR1 and CDR2 sequences are LNHDA and SQIVND (reference sequence). The V and J ends lost 5 bases and 2 bases respectively, with 7 bases between them. There are 14 residues in the CDR3. The TCR sequence derives from an adult who received the AZD1222 COVID-19 vaccine. The sequencing used peripheral blood, collected 28 days after the second AZD1222 dose. The chain uses TRBV19 and TRBJ2-6, with D hard to call. The CDR3 DNA reads as TGTGCCAGTAGTCTTCTAGCTGGGGCCAACGTCCTGACTTTC. Amino acids: CASSLLAGANVLTF.